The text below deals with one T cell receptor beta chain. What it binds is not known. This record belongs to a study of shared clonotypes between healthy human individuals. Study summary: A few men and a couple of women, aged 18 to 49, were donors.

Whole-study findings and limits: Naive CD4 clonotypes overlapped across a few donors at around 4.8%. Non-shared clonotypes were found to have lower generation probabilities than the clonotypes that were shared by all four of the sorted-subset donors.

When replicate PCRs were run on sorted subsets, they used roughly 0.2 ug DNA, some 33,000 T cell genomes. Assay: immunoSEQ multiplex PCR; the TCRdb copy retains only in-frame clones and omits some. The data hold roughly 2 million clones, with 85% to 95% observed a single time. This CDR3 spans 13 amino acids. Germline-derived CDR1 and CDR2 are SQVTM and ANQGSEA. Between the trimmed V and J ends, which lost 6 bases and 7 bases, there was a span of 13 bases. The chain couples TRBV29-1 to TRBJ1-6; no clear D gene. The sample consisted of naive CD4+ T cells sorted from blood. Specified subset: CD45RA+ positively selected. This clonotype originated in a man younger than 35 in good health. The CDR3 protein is CSVCIGYNSPLHF. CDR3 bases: TGCAGCGTGTGCATTGGCTACAATTCACCCCTCCACTTT.